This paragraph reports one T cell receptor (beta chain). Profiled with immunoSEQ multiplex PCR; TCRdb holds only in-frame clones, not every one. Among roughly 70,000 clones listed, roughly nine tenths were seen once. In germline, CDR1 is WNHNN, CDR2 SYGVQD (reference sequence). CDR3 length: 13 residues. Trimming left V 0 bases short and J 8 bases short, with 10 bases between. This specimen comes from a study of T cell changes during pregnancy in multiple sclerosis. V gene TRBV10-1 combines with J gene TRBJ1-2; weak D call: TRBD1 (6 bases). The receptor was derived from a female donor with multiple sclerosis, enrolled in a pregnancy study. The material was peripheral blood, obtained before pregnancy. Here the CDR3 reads CASSESGRGGYTF. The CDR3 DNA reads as TGCGCCAGCAGTGAGTCAGGCAGGGGAGGCTACACCTTC.